This is a list of T cell receptor beta chains from one sample in a study of post-analysis software for immune sequencing data. Each CDR3 protein gets one entry after TCRdb re-called the PCR reads with MiXCR. This sample has more than 450,000 distinct CDR3 sequences, with 40% to 50% found just once. The specimen sequenced was blood. The receptor set was obtained from a girl under 18 with multiple sclerosis. Both conserved end residues are part of each CDR3. D genes are given only for firm matches.

CDR3,J,V,D
CASGFQGTSGRGRTGERFF,TRBJ2-2,TRBV12-3/TRBV12-4,TRBD2
CASSYGLNNQPQHF,TRBJ1-5,TRBV6-5,-
CASSRSGGGTDTQYF,TRBJ2-3,TRBV6-6,TRBD2
CASSLGPANSYEQYF,TRBJ2-7,TRBV12-3/TRBV12-4,-
CASSITGYTNYGYTF,TRBJ1-2,TRBV19,-
CASSLSRWPGTNEQFF,TRBJ2-1,TRBV27,-
CASSYRRTGDGYTF,TRBJ1-2,TRBV6-5,TRBD1
CASSLGGIYEQYF,-,TRBV7-2,TRBD2
CSVQGRGGSYEQYF,TRBJ2-7,TRBV20-1,TRBD2
CNVEVLGNYNEQFF,TRBJ2-1,TRBV29-1,-
CASSYPFETQYF,TRBJ2-5,TRBV6-6,-
CASRQNPGSGETQYF,TRBJ2-5,TRBV11-2,-
CASSQDRYNTDTQYF,TRBJ2-3,TRBV4-2,-
CATTGWGFYNEQFF,TRBJ2-1,TRBV6-1,-
CASSFQGLSNQPQHF,TRBJ1-5,TRBV5-1,-
CSAPGGTSGGGDEQFF,TRBJ2-1,TRBV20-1,TRBD2
CASSLGPGGVYEQYF,TRBJ2-7,TRBV13,-
CASSAGAGGISGANVLTF,TRBJ2-6,TRBV7-7,-
CASSDSGRDTQYF,TRBJ2-3,TRBV6-4,-
CASSESLHGTDTQYF,TRBJ2-3,TRBV6-1,-